One sample yielded the 22 T cell receptor beta chains listed below, sequenced in a study of cytotoxic CD8 clonotypes in ibrutinib-treated CLL. Generated by immunoSEQ multiplex PCR, the TCRdb table keeps only in-frame clones and is missing some. This sample has about 200,000 clones; just over 70% occur once, and the top ten carry about 6.4%. The input for sequencing was PBMCs, taken after 12 months of ibrutinib treatment. The receptors derive from a human donor with chronic lymphocytic leukemia.

This clone was counted only a few times. The rearrangement joins TRBV2 to TRBJ1-5; D is unclear. Looked up from germline, CDR1 is SNHLY and CDR2 is FYNNEI. V lost 2 bases, J lost 2 bases, and 10 bases lay in between. The CDR3 length is 15 residues. CDR3 in DNA: TGTGCCAGCAGTGAATGGGGTGTTGGCAATCAGCCCCAGCATTTT. Translating gives CASSEWGVGNQPQHF.

CDR3 protein: CASSLAGPSYEQYF. The CDR3 DNA is TGTGCCAGCAGTTTAGCGGGGCCCTCCTACGAGCAGTACTTC. The chain joins TRBV27 to TRBJ2-7; tentative D call: TRBD2 (6 bases). The CDR3 contains 14 residues. Trimming stripped 2 bases from V and 0 bases from J, with 8 bases between. CDR1 is MNHEY and CDR2 is SMNVEV in the germline V gene (reference sequence).

This chain connects TRBV30 to TRBJ2-5, with 7 bases aligning to TRBD2. The CDR3 length is 13 residues. The J segment lost 5 bases and the V segment lost 0 bases, leaving 3 bases of the junction unmatched. Germline CDR1 and CDR2: GTSNPN and SVGIG (reference sequence). For the CDR3, the DNA is TGTGCCTGGAGTGTACTGGGGGGGGAGACCCAGTACTTC. It yields the protein CAWSVLGGETQYF.

J is TRBJ2-7 and V is TRBV7-2, with D tentatively TRBD1 (5 bases). Trimming left V 1 base short and J 4 bases short, with 8 bases between. Germline CDR1 and CDR2: SGHTA and FQGNSA. This CDR3 is built from 13 residues. CDR3 residues: CASSLGAGYEQYF. The DNA of the CDR3 is TGTGCCAGCAGCTTAGGGGCAGGGTACGAGCAGTACTTC.

The chain employs TRBV4-1 and TRBJ1-1, with unresolved D. From germline, CDR1 is MGHRA and CDR2 YSYEKL. The length of the CDR3 is 15 residues. Deletions cut 5 bases from V and 1 base from J, with 14 bases between. CDR3 coding DNA: TGCGCCAGCAGCTTCAACGCCGGAAAGAACACTGAAGCTTTCTTT. The encoded protein is CASSFNAGKNTEAFF.

This clone has only a few counts. A read error may account for a junction end that differs from germline. V usage is TRBV5-6 and J usage is TRBJ1-5, with 11 bases identical to TRBD1. Germline values: CDR1 SGHDT, CDR2 YYEEEE. This CDR3 contains 14 residues. For the CDR3, the DNA is TGTGCCAGCAGCCGGACAGGGGGCAACCAGCCCCAGCATTTT. It yields the protein CASSRTGGNQPQHF.

The chain is built from TRBV7-9 and TRBJ1-1; D may be TRBD1 (6 bases). V lost 3 bases, J lost 7 bases, and 9 bases lay in between. The germline gives CDR1 SEHNR, CDR2 FQNEAQ (reference sequence). The CDR3 sequence is 12 residues long. CDR3 DNA: TGTGCCAGCAGCTTCTACAGGGATGAAGCTTTCTTT. Residues: CASSFYRDEAFF. Filled out from reference TRBV7-9 and TRBJ1-1, the complete variable domain reads DTGVSQNPRHKITKRGQNVTFRCDPISEHNRLYWYRQTLGQGPEFLTYFQNEAQLEKSRLLSDRFSAERPKGSFSTLEIQRTEQGDSAMYLCASSFYRDEAFFGQGTRLTVV.

The rearrangement joins TRBV11-2 to TRBJ2-3; 11 positions match TRBD2. Germline-derived CDR1 and CDR2 are SGHAT and FQNNGV. The CDR3 is 16 residues long. Trimming at V came to 1 base and at J to 5 bases, leaving 5 bases not matched to a gene. CDR3 loop: CASSLAWLAGGDTQYF. CDR3 in DNA: TGTGCCAGCAGCTTAGCGTGGCTAGCGGGAGGAGATACGCAGTATTTT.

This rearrangement joins TRBV5-4 to TRBJ2-2, with 13 bases aligning to TRBD2. The CDR3 runs to 17 residues. Per germline, CDR1 SGHNT and CDR2 YYREEE (reference sequence). J gave up 6 bases and V 3 bases, and 8 bases lay outside the gene matches. The CDR3 DNA reads as TGTGCCAGCAGCTCTTCCGGGACTAGCGGGATGGCCGGGGAGCTGTTTTTT. Amino acids: CASSSSGTSGMAGELFF.

The gene calls are TRBV11-3 and TRBJ2-7; 15 nucleotides align to TRBD2. CDR1 is SGHNT, CDR2 YENEEA, per germline. V shed 1 base and J 9 bases; nucleotides not matched to a gene: 4. The CDR3 sequence is 15 residues long. CDR3 in DNA: TGTGCCAGCAGCTTAGGGACTAGCGGGAGGGCCGTGCAGTACTTC. Translating gives CASSLGTSGRAVQYF.

This chain uses TRBV9 with TRBJ1-2; D unresolved. The CDR3 loop spans 16 amino acids. Trimming stripped 4 bases from V and 0 bases from J, with 16 bases between. Germline V lookup: CDR1 SGDLS, CDR2 YYNGEE. The CDR3: CASSPLSPKANYGYTF. CDR3 bases: TGTGCCAGCAGCCCCCTCTCCCCGAAAGCTAACTATGGCTACACCTTC.

V usage is TRBV19 and J usage is TRBJ1-2; maybe TRBD1 (5 bases). The CDR3 covers 15 residues. CDR1 and CDR2 (germline): LNHDA, SQIVND (reference sequence). The germline V and J ends were trimmed by 3 bases and 8 bases, with 19 bases remaining between them. The CDR3 here is CASSIPPGTSSGYTF. The CDR3 nucleotides read TGTGCCAGTAGTATCCCCCCCGGGACGAGTTCGGGCTACACCTTC.

This chain joins TRBV7-9 and TRBJ1-2; 7 bases fit TRBD1. This CDR3 comprises 15 residues. Per germline, CDR1 SEHNR and CDR2 FQNEAQ (reference sequence). V lost 5 bases to trimming and J lost 1 base; unmatched junction nucleotides: 7. CDR3 DNA: TGTGCCAGCAGCCCCCAAGGACAGGTTAACTATGGCTACACCTTC. It is translated as CASSPQGQVNYGYTF.

This clone came up a few times. The rearrangement joins TRBV28 to TRBJ1-1; 8 nucleotides line up with TRBD1. Per the germline V gene, CDR1 is MDHEN and CDR2 is SYDVKM. V lost 5 bases to trimming and J lost 8 bases; unmatched junction nucleotides: 7. The CDR3 has 13 residues. CDR3 amino acids: CASSPLHRGEAFF. Here the CDR3 DNA reads TGTGCCAGCAGTCCCCTTCACAGGGGGGAAGCTTTCTTT.

The chain employs TRBV19 and TRBJ1-5; unclear D gene. Trimming stripped 6 bases from V and 9 bases from J, with 18 bases between. CDR1 and CDR2 (germline): LNHDA, SQIVND (reference sequence). CDR3 size: 14 residues. The CDR3 nucleotides read TGTGCCAGTAGCCCCTCTAGCGGATCAGGGCCCCAGCATTTT. Translated, it gives CASSPSSGSGPQHF.

The CDR3 here is CASSYLTVNSYEQYF. The CDR3 DNA follows: TGTGCCAGCAGTTACCTGACTGTAAATTCCTACGAGCAGTACTTC. The chain has TRBV6-6 and TRBJ2-7, with D unclear. CDR1 and CDR2 from the germline V gene are MNHNY and SVGAGI (reference sequence). The CDR3 has 15 residues. Trimming left V 2 bases short and J 1 base short, with 12 bases between.

Notes on this clone: This CDR3 is also generated by other DNA sequences in the sample. The chain combines TRBV9 with TRBJ1-4, with D unclear. The CDR3 has 16 amino acids. The germline gives CDR1 SGDLS, CDR2 YYNGEE. V lost 1 base and J lost 0, with 10 bases in between. CDR3 residues: CASSVTPDATNEKLFF. The CDR3, as DNA: TGTGCCAGCAGCGTAACTCCGGATGCAACTAATGAAAAACTGTTTTTT.

The J gene is TRBJ1-2, the V gene TRBV7-3; 9 nucleotides match TRBD1. Losses at the gene ends were 3 bases for V and 4 bases for J; bases not matched to a gene: 12. The germline V gene encodes CDR1 SGHTA and CDR2 FQGTGA. The CDR3 covers 17 residues. The DNA for the CDR3 is TGTGCCAGCAGCTTTCACAGGGGGCGAGTGTACGGCTATGGCTACACCTTC. Translating it yields CASSFHRGRVYGYGYTF.

The rearrangement uses TRBV30 and TRBJ1-5; D is ambiguous. CDR3 size: 16 residues. Germline-derived CDR1 and CDR2 are GTSNPN and SVGIG (reference sequence). Trimming left V 0 bases short and J 1 base short, with 13 bases between. As DNA, the CDR3 is TGTGCCTGGAGTGTACCGTGGCTAGGGAGCAATCAGCCCCAGCATTTT. Translating gives CAWSVPWLGSNQPQHF.

This clone was detected a few times. The chain combines TRBV7-3 with TRBJ1-2; 10 positions agree with TRBD1. V shed 3 bases, J shed 7 bases, and the junction held 11 bases outside the gene matches. In germline, CDR1 is SGHTA, CDR2 FQGTGA. The CDR3 loop spans 16 amino acids. The CDR3 nucleotides are TGTGCCAGCAGCTTGCTCGGGACAGGGGATTTAGCTGGCTACACCTTC. It codes for CASSLLGTGDLAGYTF.

The chain is built from TRBV4-1 and TRBJ1-2; a weak D match, TRBD1 (6 bases). Trimming left V 0 bases short and J 1 base short, with 15 bases between. The CDR3 length is 17 residues. The germline V gene encodes CDR1 MGHRA and CDR2 YSYEKL. The DNA for the CDR3 is TGCGCCAGCAGCCAAGAGGGGGCTGGGGCAGGTAACTATGGCTACACCTTC. Translated: CASSQEGAGAGNYGYTF.

The V call is TRBV27, the J call TRBJ2-6; the match to TRBD1 covers 7 bases. The CDR3 has 19 residues. CDR1 is MNHEY and CDR2 is SMNVEV in the germline V gene (reference sequence). The V and J ends lost 7 bases and 2 bases, in that order; junction bases with no gene match: 17. The DNA for the CDR3 is TGTGCCAGCACCGAAACGTCGTTACAGGGGTGGGCTGGGGCCAACGTCCTGACTTTC. Translating it yields CASTETSLQGWAGANVLTF.